The sequence of this T cell receptor beta chain was determined in a study of blood T cell repertoires in COVID-19. The junction had 9 bases not matched to a gene; V was cut back by 5 bases and J by 3 bases. The CDR3 has 15 residues. Germline V gene lookup returns CDR1 SEHNR and CDR2 FQNEAQ (reference sequence). TCRdb's copy holds only in-frame clones and misses some; the assay was immunoSEQ multiplex PCR. The repertoire holds about 160,000 clones, 65% to 85% seen once, with about 6% in the top ten. Clinical histories supplied by participants themselves formed the basis of cohort assignment. V usage is TRBV7-9 and J usage is TRBJ1-1, with 7 bases that match TRBD1. The sequencing input was PBMCs or T cells enriched from blood (not recorded which). The sequence was obtained from a woman between 40 and 55 years old with acute COVID-19. CDR3 DNA: TGTGCCAGCAGCGGAGGGGGCAGGGGTTACACTGAAGCTTTCTTT. Protein sequence: CASSGGGRGYTEAFF. The full variable domain, rest sourced from reference TRBV7-9 and TRBJ1-1, is DTGVSQNPRHKITKRGQNVTFRCDPISEHNRLYWYRQTLGQGPEFLTYFQNEAQLEKSRLLSDRFSAERPKGSFSTLEIQRTEQGDSAMYLCASSGGGRGYTEAFFGQGTRLTVV.